This is a list of T cell receptor beta chains from one sample in a study of blood T cell repertoires in COVID-19. The repertoire was sequenced with immunoSEQ multiplex PCR; TCRdb's copy has only in-frame clones and lacks some. The top ten hold about 11% of the sample, which has about 260,000 clones, about 88% seen once. The source material was peripheral blood. These receptor sequences come from a woman in her 30s with COVID-19, enrolled during active disease. CDR3s include the opening cysteine and the closing phenylalanine or tryptophan. The D gene is left open where the match is weak.

D	V	J	CDR3
TRBD2	TRBV29-1	TRBJ2-5	CSVRGGEGETQYF
.	TRBV11-3	TRBJ2-1	CASSSTGRSYNEQFF
.	TRBV6-6	TRBJ2-3	CASRRTQDTQYF
TRBD1	TRBV7-8	TRBJ2-1	CASSLRTGNYNEQFF
.	TRBV6-5	TRBJ1-2	CASRPSRGARLGYTF
.	TRBV10-2	TRBJ2-7	CASSETRAYEQYF
.	TRBV7-2	TRBJ2-5	CASSLWGGGQETQYF
TRBD2	TRBV5-4	TRBJ2-7	CASSGGTSGRSSYEQYF
.	TRBV7-9	TRBJ2-1	CASSSGVMSNEQFF
.	TRBV2	TRBJ2-1	CASRLMLTARQDEQFF
TRBD2	TRBV5-1	TRBJ2-7	CASKFWTSGSYEQYF
.	TRBV7-3	TRBJ1-1	CASSKQMNTEAFF
.	TRBV19	TRBJ1-5	CASSLLAPSQPQHF
.	TRBV7-2	TRBJ2-2	CASSLTLASATGELFF
TRBD1	TRBV2	TRBJ2-4	CASSDFRGSSNIQYF
.	TRBV10-1	TRBJ1-2	CASSESVNYGYTF
TRBD1	TRBV18	TRBJ2-7	CASSFRQGAGYEQYF
.	TRBV4-1	TRBJ1-4	CASSQESGLGEKLFF
TRBD1	TRBV7-3	TRBJ2-7	CASSRTGQGVSEQYF
.	TRBV10-3	TRBJ1-1	CAINAGQLNTEAFF
TRBD1	TRBV28	TRBJ1-3	CASSSLGQVDSGNTIYF
TRBD1	TRBV19	TRBJ1-5	CASSMTGNQPQHF
.	TRBV28	TRBJ2-5	CASRVGGETQYF
TRBD1	TRBV19	TRBJ1-5	CASSPRAGGVGSNQPQHF
.	TRBV3-1/TRBV3-2	TRBJ2-1	CASSGSGSSYNEQFF
.	TRBV15	TRBJ2-1	CATSRDLAGEQFF
.	TRBV3-1/TRBV3-2	TRBJ2-7	CASSPRRVASSYEQYF
TRBD1	TRBV6-5	TRBJ1-1	CASRGTGGYTEAFF
TRBD1	TRBV19	TRBJ1-1	CASTTRLGDREAFF
.	TRBV19	TRBJ2-7	CASSPMTGLGGEQYF
TRBD1	TRBV12-5	TRBJ2-1	CASGKDRGLNEQFF
TRBD2	TRBV27	TRBJ2-7	CASSLRVRTSGSVYEQYF
TRBD1	TRBV18	TRBJ2-7	CASSRATGAFEQYF
TRBD2	TRBV27	TRBJ2-3	CASSLTSGRGDTQYF
.	TRBV24-1	TRBJ1-2	CATSDPRESFYGYTF
TRBD1	TRBV19	TRBJ1-4	CASSIGDRKKLFF
TRBD2	TRBV5-1	TRBJ2-7	CASSFPSGRPQFYEQYF
.	TRBV24-1	TRBJ2-1	CATLNSYNEQFF
TRBD2	TRBV5-4	TRBJ2-5	CASSPGLAGVQETQYF
TRBD1	TRBV15	TRBJ2-7	CATSRGTGSSYEQYF
.	TRBV27	TRBJ2-7	CASMDTHDYEQYF